Listed below are T cell receptor beta chains from one sample, sequenced in a study of control samples from healthy donors and cancer patients. Generated by immunoSEQ multiplex PCR, the TCRdb table keeps only in-frame clones and is missing some. Of 100,000 to 150,000 clones in the sample, roughly 91% are singletons; the top ten hold about 8.7%. The sequenced material came from blood. The receptors shown here come from a man aged 40-50 years in good health. Both conserved end residues are part of each CDR3. A D gene is named only where the DNA matches it firmly. The listing skips clone size in some rows; elsewhere it reads once, few, many or a size class.

>.|TRBV21-1|TRBJ2-2|once
TGTGCCAGCAGCCAGAAGAGGGGGGAGCTGTTTTTT
CASSQKRGELFF
>.|TRBV15|TRBJ1-1|.
TGTGCCACCAGCGTCGGACCTAACACTGAAGCTTTCTTT
CATSVGPNTEAFF
>TRBD1|TRBV11-3|TRBJ2-6|.
TGTGCCAGCAGCCGAATAATGACAGGGTCTGGGGCCAACGTCCTGACTTTC
CASSRIMTGSGANVLTF
>.|TRBV28|TRBJ1-6|.
TGTGCCAGCAGTTTAACTGGGGATGAGAATTCACTCCTCCACTTT
CASSLTGDENSLLHF
>.|TRBV14|TRBJ1-6|.
TGTGCCAGCAGCCAAGAGGGGTTTAATTCACCCCTCCACTTT
CASSQEGFNSPLHF
>TRBD2|TRBV18|TRBJ2-4|.
TGTGCCAGCTCACCACGGACTAGCGGGGACCTAGCCAAAAACATTCAGTACTTC
CASSPRTSGDLAKNIQYF
>.|TRBV9|TRBJ1-2|.
TGTGCCAGCAGCGCCTCAGGGGAGCGGGGCTACACCTTC
CASSASGERGYTF
>TRBD1|TRBV29-1|TRBJ2-7|.
TGCAGCGCTTCCGGGACAGTATACCCCTACGAGCAGTACTTC
CSASGTVYPYEQYF
>.|TRBV7-2|TRBJ1-2|.
TGTGCCAGCAGCTTAGCAGGGGCAGGTTATGGCTACACCTTC
CASSLAGAGYGYTF
>TRBD1|TRBV30|TRBJ2-7|.
TGTGCCTGGACAAAGGGACAGGGGGCCCACGAGCAGTACTTC
CAWTKGQGAHEQYF
>.|TRBV11-2|TRBJ2-7|.
TGTGCCAGCAGCTCGCCCGCCTACGAGCAGTACTTC
CASSSPAYEQYF
>.|TRBV27|TRBJ2-6|.
TGTGCCAGCAGTCTACAGGGCCCTGGGGCCAACGTCCTGACTTTC
CASSLQGPGANVLTF
>.|TRBV18|TRBJ2-2|few
TGTGCCAGCTCACCACGACAGCCCAGGTACACCGCCGGGGAGCTGTTTTTT
CASSPRQPRYTAGELFF
>TRBD2|TRBV5-6|TRBJ2-5|.
TGTGCCAGCAGCAGCCTCGACGGCGGGGGGTCCCTGGGGACCCAGTACTTC
CASSSLDGGGSLGTQYF
>TRBD2|TRBV11-3|TRBJ2-3|.
TGTGCCAGCAGCTTTCGCGGGGGGCCGGCATATACGCAGTATTTT
CASSFRGGPAYTQYF
>.|TRBV6-2/TRBV6-3|TRBJ2-4|.
TGTGCCAGCAGTCTTGGACTCTCGTCTGGCCGGACCAAAAACATTCAGTACTTC
CASSLGLSSGRTKNIQYF
>TRBD2|TRBV9|TRBJ2-3|.
TGTGCCAGCAGCGTAGGGACTAGCGGGGGAAACGCAGATACGCAGTATTTT
CASSVGTSGGNADTQYF
>TRBD2|TRBV7-2|TRBJ2-3|.
TGTGCCAGCAGCTTTCCATTTAGCGGGGGCCCCTTCACAGATACGCAGTATTTT
CASSFPFSGGPFTDTQYF
>TRBD1|TRBV2|TRBJ2-1|.
TGTGCCAGCAGTGACGACGGACCGGGACAGGGAGGGAATGAGCAGTTCTTC
CASSDDGPGQGGNEQFF
>.|TRBV18|TRBJ1-5|.
TGTGCCAGCTCACCATTGACAGATAGCAATCAGCCCCAGCATTTT
CASSPLTDSNQPQHF
>.|TRBV30|TRBJ1-5|.
TGTGCCTGGAGTGTACAATCGGGGCGGAACAATCAGCCCCAGCATTTT
CAWSVQSGRNNQPQHF
>.|TRBV11-2|TRBJ2-7|.
TGTGCCAGCAGCCTTGGGCCCGAGCAGTACTTC
CASSLGPEQYF
>.|TRBV19|TRBJ2-7|.
TGTGCCAGTAGTGGGGGTCCCCTCAACTACGAGCAGTACTTC
CASSGGPLNYEQYF
>TRBD1|TRBV5-1|TRBJ1-1|.
TGCGCCAGCAGATCAGGGGGCAACACTGAAGCTTTCTTT
CASRSGGNTEAFF
>TRBD2|TRBV6-6|TRBJ2-2|.
TGTGCCAGCAGACTGGGGGGGGGAGAGGCCGGGGAGCTGTTTTTT
CASRLGGGEAGELFF
>.|TRBV21-1|TRBJ2-5|.
TGTGCCAGCAGCCTCCGCCAGGACAGGGACCAAGAGACCCAGTACTTC
CASSLRQDRDQETQYF
>.|TRBV23-1|TRBJ2-7|.
TGCGCCAGCAGTCCACGCTTGGGGGCCCCTCATAAGGAGCAGTACTTC
CASSPRLGAPHKEQYF